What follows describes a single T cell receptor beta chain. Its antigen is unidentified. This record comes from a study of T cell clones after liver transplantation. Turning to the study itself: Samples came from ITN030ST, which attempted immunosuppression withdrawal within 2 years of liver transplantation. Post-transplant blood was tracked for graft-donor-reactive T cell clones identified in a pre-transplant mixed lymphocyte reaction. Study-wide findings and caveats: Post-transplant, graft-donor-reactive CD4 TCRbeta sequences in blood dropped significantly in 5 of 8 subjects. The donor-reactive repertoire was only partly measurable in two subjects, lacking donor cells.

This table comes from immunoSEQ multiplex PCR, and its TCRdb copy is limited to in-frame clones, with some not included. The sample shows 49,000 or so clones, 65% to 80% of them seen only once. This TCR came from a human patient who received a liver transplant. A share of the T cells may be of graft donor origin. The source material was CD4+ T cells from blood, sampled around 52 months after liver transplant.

CDR3 sequence reads: CASSYLARPQHF. The CDR3 DNA reads as TGTGCCAGCAGTTATTTGGCTCGGCCCCAGCATTTT. The V and J genes are TRBV28 and TRBJ1-5, with no clear D. V lost 4 bases, J lost 9 bases, and 10 bases lay in between. The germline V gene encodes CDR1 MDHEN and CDR2 SYDVKM. CDR3 size: 12 residues.